This record concerns one T cell receptor beta chain sequence. Its antigen remains unknown. The sample comes from a study of T cell responses to AZD1222 COVID-19 vaccine. Findings and limits, study-wide: It was only a handful of AZD1222 recipients who were seropositive at baseline. Within unmutated variant regions lay the reported targets of nearly half of spike-specific TCRs.

CDR1 and CDR2 from the germline V gene are MNHEY and SMNVEV (reference sequence). This CDR3 has 16 residues. The V gene end was trimmed by 5 bases and the J gene end by 7 bases; junction bases not matched to a gene: 8. Clones were read by immunoSEQ multiplex PCR, and TCRdb kept only the in-frame ones, dropping some. In the table there are 110,000 to 150,000 clones, just under 95% of which are singletons. The gene calls are TRBV27 and TRBJ2-1, with 13 bases that match TRBD2. The clonotype originates from an adult who had recovered from COVID-19. Sequences were derived from peripheral blood, sampled after recovery from COVID-19. The chain's CDR3 is CASSLWTSGSKNEQFF. CDR3 nucleotide sequence: TGTGCCAGCAGTCTCTGGACTAGCGGGAGTAAAAATGAGCAGTTCTTC.